A selection of T cell receptor beta chains follows, all from one sample in a study of CD8+ T cells in alopecia areata. Assay: immunoSEQ multiplex PCR; the TCRdb copy retains only in-frame clones and omits some. The table shows fewer than 90,000 clones, with roughly 51% occurring only once. Material for sequencing was NKG2D-high CD8+ T cells sorted from blood. Receptors originate from a human donor with alopecia areata. CDR3s include the opening cysteine and the closing phenylalanine or tryptophan. The order of the fields is V gene, CDR3 length, J gene, CDR3 protein.

v_call: TRBV10-2; cdr3_length: 16; j_call: TRBJ1-1; cdr3_aa: CASSVQGAEISTEAFF
v_call: TRBV9; cdr3_length: 13; j_call: TRBJ1-5; cdr3_aa: CASSVGGIQPQHF
v_call: TRBV7-3; cdr3_length: 13; j_call: TRBJ2-5; cdr3_aa: CASSSTVQETQYF
v_call: TRBV5-6; cdr3_length: 13; j_call: TRBJ1-2; cdr3_aa: CASSLGQGTVYTF
v_call: TRBV23-1; cdr3_length: 15; j_call: TRBJ1-2; cdr3_aa: CASSQTHTADYGYTF
v_call: TRBV7-3; cdr3_length: 15; j_call: TRBJ2-1; cdr3_aa: CASSSSGQGDNEQFF
v_call: TRBV29-1; cdr3_length: 16; j_call: TRBJ2-5; cdr3_aa: CSVDKLTEQYQETQYF
v_call: TRBV9; cdr3_length: 15; j_call: TRBJ2-1; cdr3_aa: CASSPSGGEYNEQFF
v_call: TRBV5-1; cdr3_length: 13; j_call: TRBJ2-1; cdr3_aa: CASSWGQGLEQFF
v_call: TRBV9; cdr3_length: 13; j_call: TRBJ2-3; cdr3_aa: CASSPYDTDTQYF
v_call: TRBV2; cdr3_length: 11; j_call: TRBJ2-1; cdr3_aa: CASLQNNEQFF